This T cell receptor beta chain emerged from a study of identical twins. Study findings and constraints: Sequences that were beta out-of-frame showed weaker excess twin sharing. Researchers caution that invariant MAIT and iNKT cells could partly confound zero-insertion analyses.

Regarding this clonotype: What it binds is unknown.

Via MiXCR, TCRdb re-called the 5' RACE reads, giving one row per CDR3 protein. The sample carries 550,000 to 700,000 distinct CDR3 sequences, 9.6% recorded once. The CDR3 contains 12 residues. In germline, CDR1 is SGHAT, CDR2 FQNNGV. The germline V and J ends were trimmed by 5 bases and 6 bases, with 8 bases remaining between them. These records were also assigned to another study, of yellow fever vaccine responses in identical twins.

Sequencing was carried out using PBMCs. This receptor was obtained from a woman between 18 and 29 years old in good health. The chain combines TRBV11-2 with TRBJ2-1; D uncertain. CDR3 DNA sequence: TGTGCCAGCAGCCCGTATATCAATGAGCAGTTCTTC. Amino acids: CASSPYINEQFF.